This T cell receptor beta chain was captured by sequencing in a study of chemoradiotherapy in HPV16-positive cancers. About the study: Functional T-cell assays on a couple of HPV16-positive patients' cells defined candidate HPV-specific clones and common TCR motifs. Whole-study results and caveats: The functional HPV-specific definition rests on just a couple of HPV16-positive patients.

Over chemoradiotherapy, repertoires were sampled more than once. Assay used: immunoSEQ multiplex PCR; TCRdb lists only in-frame clones, some missing. The profile shows about 16,000 clones, 89% of them singletons. CDR3 length: 18 amino acids. Germline-derived CDR1 and CDR2 are SGHRS and YFSETQ. V shed 4 bases and J shed 0 bases, with 17 bases lying between them. This clone was counted only a few times. What it binds is unknown. The TCR sequence derives from a human donor with HPV-associated anogenital cancer. The starting material was blood, obtained from a patient who underwent chemoradiotherapy. The chain has TRBV5-1 and TRBJ1-6; D call uncertain. The CDR3 DNA follows: TGCGCCAGCAGCCTGCCAGAGGGCAGTAGCTCCTATAATTCACCCCTCCACTTT. Its protein product is CASSLPEGSSSYNSPLHF.